This TCR beta chain was sequenced for a study of blood T cell repertoires in COVID-19. As for the study in general: The analysed material was cDNA or gDNA that came from T cells, B-cell-depleted T cells, or PBMCs.

Libraries were prepared by immunoSEQ multiplex PCR; TCRdb keeps only in-frame clonotypes and omits some of them. The sample lists around 100,000 clones; approximately 91% were seen once. The sequence was collected from a man aged 50 or older with active COVID-19. The sequencing sample was made of peripheral blood.

The DNA for the CDR3 is TGTGCCAGCAGCTTGACAGGGAGCTCTGGAAACACCATATATTTT. Translated, it gives CASSLTGSSGNTIYF. The gene calls are TRBV7-2 and TRBJ1-3; the match to TRBD1 covers 7 bases. CDR3 size: 15 residues. Germline loops: CDR1 SGHTA, CDR2 FQGNSA. Unmatched junction bases numbered 2, after V lost 3 bases and J lost 0 bases.